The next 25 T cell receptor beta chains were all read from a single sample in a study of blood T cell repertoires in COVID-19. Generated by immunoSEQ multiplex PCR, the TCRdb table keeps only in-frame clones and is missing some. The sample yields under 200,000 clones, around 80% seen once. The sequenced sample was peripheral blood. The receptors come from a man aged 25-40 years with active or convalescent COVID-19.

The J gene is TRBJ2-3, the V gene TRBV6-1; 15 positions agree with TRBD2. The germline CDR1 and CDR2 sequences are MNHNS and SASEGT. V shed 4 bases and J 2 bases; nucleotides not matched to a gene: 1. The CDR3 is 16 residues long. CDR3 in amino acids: CASSGTSGRATDTQYF. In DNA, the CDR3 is TGTGCCAGCAGTGGGACTAGCGGGAGGGCCACAGATACGCAGTATTTT.

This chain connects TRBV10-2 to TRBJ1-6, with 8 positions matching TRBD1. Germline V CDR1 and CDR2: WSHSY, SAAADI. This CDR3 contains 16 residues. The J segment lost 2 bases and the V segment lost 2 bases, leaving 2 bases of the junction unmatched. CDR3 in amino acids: CASSEEQGAYNSPLHF. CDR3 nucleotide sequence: TGCGCCAGCAGTGAGGAACAGGGGGCCTATAATTCACCCCTCCACTTT.

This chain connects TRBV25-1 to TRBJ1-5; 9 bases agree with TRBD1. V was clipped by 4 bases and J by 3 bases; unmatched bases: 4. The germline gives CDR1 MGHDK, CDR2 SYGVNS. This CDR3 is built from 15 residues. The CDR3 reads CASSGRTGDNQPQHF. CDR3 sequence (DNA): TGTGCCAGCAGTGGGCGGACAGGGGACAATCAGCCCCAGCATTTT. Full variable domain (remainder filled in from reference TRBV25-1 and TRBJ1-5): EADIYQTPRYLVIGTGKKITLECSQTMGHDKMYWYQQDPGMELHLIHYSYGVNSTEKGDLSSESTVSRIRTEHFPLTLESARPSHTSQYLCASSGRTGDNQPQHFGDGTRLSIL.

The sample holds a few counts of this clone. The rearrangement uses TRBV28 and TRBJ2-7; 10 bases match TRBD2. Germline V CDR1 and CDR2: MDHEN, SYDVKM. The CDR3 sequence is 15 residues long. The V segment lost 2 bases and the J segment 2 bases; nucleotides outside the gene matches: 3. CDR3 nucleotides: TGTGCCAGCAGTTTAGGTAGCGGGGGGCCCTACGAGCAGTACGTC. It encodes CASSLGSGGPYEQYV.

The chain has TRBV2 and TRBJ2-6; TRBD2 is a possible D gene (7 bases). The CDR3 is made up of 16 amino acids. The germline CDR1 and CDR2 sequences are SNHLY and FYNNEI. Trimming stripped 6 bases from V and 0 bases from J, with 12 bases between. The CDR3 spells CASSQGGGSGANVLTF. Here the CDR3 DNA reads TGTGCCAGCAGCCAAGGGGGGGGCTCTGGGGCCAACGTCCTGACTTTC.

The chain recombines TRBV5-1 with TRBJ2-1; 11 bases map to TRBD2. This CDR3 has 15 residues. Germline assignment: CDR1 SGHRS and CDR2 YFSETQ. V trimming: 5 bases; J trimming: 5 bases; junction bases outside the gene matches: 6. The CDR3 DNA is TGCGCCAGCAGTGCTAGCGGGGGGCCGCACAATGAGCAGTTCTTC. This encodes CASSASGGPHNEQFF. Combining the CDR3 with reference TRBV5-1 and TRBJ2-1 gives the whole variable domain KAGVTQTPRYLIKTRGQQVTLSCSPISGHRSVSWYQQTPGQGLQFLFEYFSETQRNKGNFPGRFSGRQFSNSRSEMNVSTLELGDSALYLCASSASGGPHNEQFFGPGTRLTVL.

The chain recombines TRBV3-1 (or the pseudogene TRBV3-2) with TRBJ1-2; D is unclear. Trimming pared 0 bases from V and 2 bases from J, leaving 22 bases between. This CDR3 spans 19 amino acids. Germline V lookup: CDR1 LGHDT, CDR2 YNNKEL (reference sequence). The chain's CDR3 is CASSQEGLREYGPNYGYTF. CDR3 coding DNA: TGTGCCAGCAGCCAAGAGGGCTTAAGGGAGTACGGCCCCAACTATGGCTACACCTTC.

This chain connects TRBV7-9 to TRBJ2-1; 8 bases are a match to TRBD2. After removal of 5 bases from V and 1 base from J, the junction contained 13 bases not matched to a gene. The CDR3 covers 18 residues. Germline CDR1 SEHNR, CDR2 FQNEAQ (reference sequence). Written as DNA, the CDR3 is TGTGCCAGCAGCCCCCCCCTGCGACTAGCGAGATCCTACAATGAGCAGTTCTTC. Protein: CASSPPLRLARSYNEQFF. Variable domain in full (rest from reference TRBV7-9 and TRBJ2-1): DTGVSQNPRHKITKRGQNVTFRCDPISEHNRLYWYRQTLGQGPEFLTYFQNEAQLEKSRLLSDRFSAERPKGSFSTLEIQRTEQGDSAMYLCASSPPLRLARSYNEQFFGPGTRLTVL.

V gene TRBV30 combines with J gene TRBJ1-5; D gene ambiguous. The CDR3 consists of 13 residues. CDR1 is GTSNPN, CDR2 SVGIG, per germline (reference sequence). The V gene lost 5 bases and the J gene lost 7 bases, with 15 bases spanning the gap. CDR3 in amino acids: CAWRGGESQPQHF. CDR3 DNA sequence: TGTGCCTGGCGGGGAGGAGAAAGCCAGCCCCAGCATTTT.

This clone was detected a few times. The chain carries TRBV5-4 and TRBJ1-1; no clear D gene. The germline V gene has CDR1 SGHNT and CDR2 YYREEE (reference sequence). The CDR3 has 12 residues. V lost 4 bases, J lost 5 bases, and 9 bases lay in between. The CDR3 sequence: CASSRGGTEAFF. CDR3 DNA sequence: TGTGCCAGCAGCCGAGGTGGAACTGAAGCTTTCTTT.

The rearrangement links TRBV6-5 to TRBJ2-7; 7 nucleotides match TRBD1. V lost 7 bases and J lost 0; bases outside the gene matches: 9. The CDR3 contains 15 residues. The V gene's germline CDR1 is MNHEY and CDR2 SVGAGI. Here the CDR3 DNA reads TGTGCCAGCACCCAACAGGGGTACGCCTCCTACGAGCAGTACTTC. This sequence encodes CASTQQGYASYEQYF.

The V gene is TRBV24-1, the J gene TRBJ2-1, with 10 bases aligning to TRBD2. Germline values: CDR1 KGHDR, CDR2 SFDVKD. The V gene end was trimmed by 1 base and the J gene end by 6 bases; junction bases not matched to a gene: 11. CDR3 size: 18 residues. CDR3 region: CATSDLSASGSLGNEQFF. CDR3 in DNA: TGTGCCACCAGTGATTTATCGGCTAGCGGGAGTTTAGGCAATGAGCAGTTCTTC.

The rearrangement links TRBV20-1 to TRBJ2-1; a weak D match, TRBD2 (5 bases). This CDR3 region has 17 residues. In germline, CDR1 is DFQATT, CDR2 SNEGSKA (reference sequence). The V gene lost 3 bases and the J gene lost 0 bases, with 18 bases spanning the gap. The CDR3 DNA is TGCAGTGCTAGTGGACGGATTCGGGGAAGCTCCTACAATGAGCAGTTCTTC. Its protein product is CSASGRIRGSSYNEQFF.

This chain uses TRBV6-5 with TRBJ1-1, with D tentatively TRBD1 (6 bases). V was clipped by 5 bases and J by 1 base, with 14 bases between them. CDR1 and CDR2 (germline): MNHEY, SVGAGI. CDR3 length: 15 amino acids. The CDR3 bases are TGTGCCAGCAGTCGCGGTGACAGGCGGAACACTGAAGCTTTCTTT. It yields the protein CASSRGDRRNTEAFF.

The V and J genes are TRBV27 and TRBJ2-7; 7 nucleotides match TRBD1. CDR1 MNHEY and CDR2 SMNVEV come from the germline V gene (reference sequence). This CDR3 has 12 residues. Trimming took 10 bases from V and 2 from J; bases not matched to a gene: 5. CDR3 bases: TGTGCCACAACCGGGACAGCCTACGAGCAGTACTTC. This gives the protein CATTGTAYEQYF.

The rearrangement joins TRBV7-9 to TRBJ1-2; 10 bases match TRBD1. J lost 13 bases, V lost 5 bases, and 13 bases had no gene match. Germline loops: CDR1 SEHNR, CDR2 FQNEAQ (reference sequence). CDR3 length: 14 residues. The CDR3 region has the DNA TGTGCCAGCAGCGATCGACAGGGGGCGTTGGATTGCACCTTC. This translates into CASSDRQGALDCTF. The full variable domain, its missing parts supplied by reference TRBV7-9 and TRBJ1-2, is DTGVSQNPRHKITKRGQNVTFRCDPISEHNRLYWYRQTLGQGPEFLTYFQNEAQLEKSRLLSDRFSAERPKGSFSTLEIQRTEQGDSAMYLCASSDRQGALDCTFGSGTRLTVV.

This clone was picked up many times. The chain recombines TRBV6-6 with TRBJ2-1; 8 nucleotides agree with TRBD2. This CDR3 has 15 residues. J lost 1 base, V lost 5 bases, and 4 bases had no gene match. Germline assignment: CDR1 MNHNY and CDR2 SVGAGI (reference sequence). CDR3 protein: CASSKAGDSYNEQFF. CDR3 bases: TGTGCCAGCAGTAAAGCGGGGGATTCCTACAATGAGCAGTTCTTC.

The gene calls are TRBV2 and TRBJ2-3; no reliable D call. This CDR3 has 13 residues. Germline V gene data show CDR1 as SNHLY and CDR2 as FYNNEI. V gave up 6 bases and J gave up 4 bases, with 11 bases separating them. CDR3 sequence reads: CASSESAPDTQYF. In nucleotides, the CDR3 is TGTGCCAGCAGCGAAAGCGCCCCAGATACGCAGTATTTT.

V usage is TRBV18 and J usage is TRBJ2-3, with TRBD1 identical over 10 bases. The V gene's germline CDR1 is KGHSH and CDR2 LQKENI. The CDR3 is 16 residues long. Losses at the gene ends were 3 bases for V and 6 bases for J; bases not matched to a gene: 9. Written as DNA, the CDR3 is TGTGCCAGCTCACCCCTCGGACAGGGGGGAGGGGATACGCAGTATTTT. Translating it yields CASSPLGQGGGDTQYF.

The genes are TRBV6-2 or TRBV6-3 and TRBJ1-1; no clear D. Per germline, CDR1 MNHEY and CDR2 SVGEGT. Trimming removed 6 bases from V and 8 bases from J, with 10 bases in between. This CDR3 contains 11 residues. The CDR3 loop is CASSVGREAFF. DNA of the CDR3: TGTGCCAGCAGCGTCGGTCGGGAAGCTTTCTTT.

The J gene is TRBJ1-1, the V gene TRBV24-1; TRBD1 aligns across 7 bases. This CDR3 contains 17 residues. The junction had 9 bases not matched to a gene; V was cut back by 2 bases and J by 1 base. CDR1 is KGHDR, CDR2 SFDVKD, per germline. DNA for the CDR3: TGTGCCACCAGTGATTCGACAGGGAAGGGGAAGAACACTGAAGCTTTCTTT. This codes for CATSDSTGKGKNTEAFF.

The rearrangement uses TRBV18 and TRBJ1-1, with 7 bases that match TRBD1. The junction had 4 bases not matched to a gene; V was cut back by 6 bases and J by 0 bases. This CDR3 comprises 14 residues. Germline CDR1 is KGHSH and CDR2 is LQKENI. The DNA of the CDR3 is TGTGCCAGCTCCCCGGACAGGTTGAACACTGAAGCTTTCTTT. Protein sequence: CASSPDRLNTEAFF.

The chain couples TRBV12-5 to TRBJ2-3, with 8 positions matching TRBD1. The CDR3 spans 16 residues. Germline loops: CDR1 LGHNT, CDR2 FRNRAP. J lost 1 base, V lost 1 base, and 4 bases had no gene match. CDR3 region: CASGLGDRGRTDTQYF. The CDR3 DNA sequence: TGTGCTAGTGGTTTGGGAGACAGGGGACGCACAGATACGCAGTATTTT.

The CDR3 loop is CASRPPLREGPTNEKLFF. DNA for the CDR3: TGTGCCAGCAGGCCCCCGCTCAGGGAGGGCCCAACTAATGAAAAACTGTTTTTT. V gene TRBV7-9 combines with J gene TRBJ1-4; D is possibly TRBD1 (5 bases). Trimming removed 6 bases at V and 0 bases at J, with 20 bases between. The CDR3 contains 18 residues. Germline lookup yields CDR1 SEHNR and CDR2 FQNEAQ (reference sequence).

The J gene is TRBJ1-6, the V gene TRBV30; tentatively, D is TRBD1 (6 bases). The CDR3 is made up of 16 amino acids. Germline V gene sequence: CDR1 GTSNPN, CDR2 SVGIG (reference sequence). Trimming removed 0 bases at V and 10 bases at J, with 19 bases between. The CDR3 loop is CAWSVGSEQGDSPLHF. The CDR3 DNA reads TGTGCCTGGAGTGTAGGGTCGGAACAGGGTGACTCACCCCTCCACTTT. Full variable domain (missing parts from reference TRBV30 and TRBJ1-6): SQTIHQWPATLVQPVGSPLSLECTVEGTSNPNLYWYRQAAGRGLQLLFYSVGIGQISSEVPQNLSASRPQDRQFILSSKKLLLSDSGFYLCAWSVGSEQGDSPLHFGNGTRLTVT.